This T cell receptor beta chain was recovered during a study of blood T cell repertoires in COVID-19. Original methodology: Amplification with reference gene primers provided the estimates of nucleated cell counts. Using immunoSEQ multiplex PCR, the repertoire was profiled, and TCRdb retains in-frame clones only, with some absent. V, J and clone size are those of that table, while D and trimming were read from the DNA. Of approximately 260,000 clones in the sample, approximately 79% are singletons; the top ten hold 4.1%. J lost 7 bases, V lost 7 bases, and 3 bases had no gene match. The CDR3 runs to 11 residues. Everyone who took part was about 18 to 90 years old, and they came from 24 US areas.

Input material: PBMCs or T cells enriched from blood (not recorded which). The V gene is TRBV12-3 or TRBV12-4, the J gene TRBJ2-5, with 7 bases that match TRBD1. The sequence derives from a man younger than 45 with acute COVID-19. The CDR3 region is CASTPGGTQYF. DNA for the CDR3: TGTGCCAGCACCCCAGGGGGGACCCAGTACTTC.